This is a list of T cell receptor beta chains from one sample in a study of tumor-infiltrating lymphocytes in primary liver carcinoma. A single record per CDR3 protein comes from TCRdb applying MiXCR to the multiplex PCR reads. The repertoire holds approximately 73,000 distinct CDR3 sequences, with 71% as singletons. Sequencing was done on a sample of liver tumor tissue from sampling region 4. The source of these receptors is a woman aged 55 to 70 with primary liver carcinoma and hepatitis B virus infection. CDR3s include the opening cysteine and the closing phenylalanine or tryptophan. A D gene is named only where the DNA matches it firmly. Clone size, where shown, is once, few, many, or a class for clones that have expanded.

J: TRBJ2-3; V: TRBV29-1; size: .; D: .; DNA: TGCAGCGTTAAGGAGGGCCCACAGGACACAGATGCGCAATATTTT; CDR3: CSVKEGPQDTDAQYF
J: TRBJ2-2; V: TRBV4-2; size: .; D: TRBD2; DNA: TGTGCCAGCAGCCAAGATTTAATACTAGCGGGAGGGGACACCGGGGAGCTGTTTTTT; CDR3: CASSQDLILAGGDTGELFF
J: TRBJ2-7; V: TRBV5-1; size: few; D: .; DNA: TGCGCCAGCAGCCTAAGTGCGCGACCCGGATATCTCTACGAGCAGTACTTC; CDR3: CASSLSARPGYLYEQYF
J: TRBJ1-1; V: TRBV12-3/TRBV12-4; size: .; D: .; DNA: TGTGCCAGCAGTTCCCGGACGGGGACTGGAGCTTTCTTT; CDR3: CASSSRTGTGAFF
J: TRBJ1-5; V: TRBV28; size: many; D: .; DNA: TGTGCCAGCAGCCCGCACACGTACAATCAGCCCCAGCATTTT; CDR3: CASSPHTYNQPQHF
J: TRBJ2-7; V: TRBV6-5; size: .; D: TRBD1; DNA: TGTGCCAACAGTTACAGCCAGGGGGCCTACGAACAGTACTTC; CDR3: CANSYSQGAYEQYF
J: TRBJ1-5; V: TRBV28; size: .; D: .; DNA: TGTACCAGTGCATCCGGAACGGGCGGATACCAGCCCCAGCATTTT; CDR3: CTSASGTGGYQPQHF
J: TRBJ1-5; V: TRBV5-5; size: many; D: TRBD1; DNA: TGTGCCAGCAGCCCAACCGGGACAGCCAACAATCAGCCCCAGCATTTT; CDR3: CASSPTGTANNQPQHF
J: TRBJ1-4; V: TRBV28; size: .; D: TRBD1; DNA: TGTGCTAGCAGTATATCCGGGACAGGGGCAACTAATGAAAAACTGTTTTTT; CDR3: CASSISGTGATNEKLFF
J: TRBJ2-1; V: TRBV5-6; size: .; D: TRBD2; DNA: TGTGGCAGCAACGGCATGACTAGCGGGAGGTCCCATGAGCAGTTCTTC; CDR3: CGSNGMTSGRSHEQFF
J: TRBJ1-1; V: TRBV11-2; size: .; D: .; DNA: TGTACCAGCAGCCTCGGGTTGAACACAGAAGCTTTCTTT; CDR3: CTSSLGLNTEAFF
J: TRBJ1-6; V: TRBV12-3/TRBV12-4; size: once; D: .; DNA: TGTGCAACCAGTTTTGGGTACGGCCTTAATTCACCCCTCCACTTT; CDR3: CATSFGYGLNSPLHF
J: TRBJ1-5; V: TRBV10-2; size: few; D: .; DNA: TGCGCCAGCAGTGAGGGGGATGTTCATCAGCCCCAGCATTTT; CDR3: CASSEGDVHQPQHF
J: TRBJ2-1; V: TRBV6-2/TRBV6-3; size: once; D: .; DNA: TGTGCCAGCAGTTTAGCGGAGGTGTACAATAAGCAGTTCTTC; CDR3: CASSLAEVYNKQFF
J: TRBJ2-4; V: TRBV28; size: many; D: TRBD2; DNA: TGTGCCAGCAGTTTGGGCTCCCGGGGGGGAGGCAAAAACATTCAGTACTTC; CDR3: CASSLGSRGGGKNIQYF
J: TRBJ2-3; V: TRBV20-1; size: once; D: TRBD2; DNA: TGCACTGCCAATCTACTTCCCGCAGCGGGAGGACCCACAGATACGCAATATTTT; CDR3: CTANLLPAAGGPTDTQYF
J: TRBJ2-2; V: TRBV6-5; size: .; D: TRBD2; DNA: TGTGCCAGCAGTTACTCGTGGGAGGGCACTGGGGAGCTGTTTTTT; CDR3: CASSYSWEGTGELFF
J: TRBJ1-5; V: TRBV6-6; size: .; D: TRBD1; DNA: TGTGCCAGCGGAGGACAGGATCTAAGCAATCAACCCCAGCATTTT; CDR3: CASGGQDLSNQPQHF
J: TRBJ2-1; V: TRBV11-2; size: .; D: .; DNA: TGTGCCAACAGCTTAGATCAAAAGGGTATAGTCTGCAATGAGCAGTTCTTC; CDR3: CANSLDQKGIVCNEQFF
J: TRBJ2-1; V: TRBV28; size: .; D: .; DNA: TGTGCCAGCGGGGTCGACTCAAGCTCTTACGATGAGCAGTTCTTC; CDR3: CASGVDSSSYDEQFF
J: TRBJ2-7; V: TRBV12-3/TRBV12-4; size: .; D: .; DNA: TGTGTCAGCAGTAACACCCCGGGACAAGGGGCTTACGAGCAGTACTTC; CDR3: CVSSNTPGQGAYEQYF
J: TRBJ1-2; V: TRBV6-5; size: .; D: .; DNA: TGTGCATGTTCGATCGGATCTAGTATGTTTCTCTTC; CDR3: CACSIGSSMFLF
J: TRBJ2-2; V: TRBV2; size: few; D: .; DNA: TGTGCCAGCTCAGGGCCTAGCGAATCCGGGGAGCTGTTTTTT; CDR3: CASSGPSESGELFF
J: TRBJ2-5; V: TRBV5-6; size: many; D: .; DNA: TGTGCCAGCAGCTTGTCCCGGGGCCACCAAGAGACCCAGTACTTC; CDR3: CASSLSRGHQETQYF
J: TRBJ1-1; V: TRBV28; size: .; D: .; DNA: TGTGCCAGCAGTTCCGTAAGAGCCCGAAGAACTGAAGCTTTCTTT; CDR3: CASSSVRARRTEAFF
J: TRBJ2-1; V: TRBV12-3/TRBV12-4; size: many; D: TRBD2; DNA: TGTGCCAGCAGTTTAACTAGCGGGACCCGGCAGTTCTTC; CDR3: CASSLTSGTRQFF
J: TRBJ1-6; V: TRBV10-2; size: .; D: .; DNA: TGCGCCAGCGCCTGTTTCGAGAGCAGACACAATTCACCCCTCCACTTT; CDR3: CASACFESRHNSPLHF
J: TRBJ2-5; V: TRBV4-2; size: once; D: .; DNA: TGTGCCAGCAGTCAAGACGTGACTACAAAAGGGACCCAGTACTTC; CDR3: CASSQDVTTKGTQYF
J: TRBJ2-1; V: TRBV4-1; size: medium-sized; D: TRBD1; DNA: TGCGCCAGCAGCCTCACACAGGGGGCTGGGGTATACAATGAGCAGTTCTTC; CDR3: CASSLTQGAGVYNEQFF